This T cell receptor beta chain was sequenced during a study of T cells in Graves' hyperthyroidism and ophthalmopathy. Study-wide context: Peripheral blood collection took place at initial diagnosis, before any treatment.

The study, taken as a whole, reports: Ophthalmopathy onset followed model prediction by a median approximately six months. Most thyroid clonotypes expanded above 0.001 were also detected in blood.

Germline CDR1 reads SGHAT; CDR2 reads FQNNGV. This CDR3 region has 14 residues. The V gene end was trimmed by 6 bases and the J gene end by 4 bases; junction bases not matched to a gene: 5. This clonotype came up many times. What it binds is unknown. Amplified TCR beta CDR3 regions derived from RNA transcripts. Initially, a first-round RT-PCR of the TCR CDR3 employed the HTBI primer set. TCRdb ran MiXCR on the multiplex PCR reads and lists one entry per CDR3 protein. The sample records 340,000 or so distinct CDR3 sequences, around a sixth being singletons. The origin of this receptor is a woman in her 50s with Graves' hyperthyroidism. V and J are TRBV11-2 and TRBJ2-3; 9 bases are a match to TRBD2. The sequencing sample was made of blood. The DNA of the CDR3 is TGTGCCAGCAGATTTAGCGGGGGATCAGATACGCAGTATTTT. It is translated as CASRFSGGSDTQYF.